This T cell receptor beta chain was recovered during a study of radiotherapy plus CTLA-4 blockade in lung cancer. Broader study findings: Strongest reported response predictors: early blood clone changes and post-radiation interferon-beta.

The CDR3 covers 19 residues. The germline CDR1 and CDR2 sequences are SQVTM and ANQGSEA. Trimming left V 4 bases short and J 0 bases short, with 27 bases between. In regard to this clone: Its matching antigen is unknown.

The protocol was immunoSEQ multiplex PCR, while the TCRdb copy is restricted to in-frame clones and leaves out a portion. The sample includes about 62,000 clones, 70% to 85% of them seen just once. The study treated chemo-refractory metastatic non-small-cell lung cancer patients with focal radiation plus ipilimumab CTLA-4 blockade. The V and J genes are TRBV29-1 and TRBJ1-1; weak D call: TRBD1 (5 bases). The sample here was peripheral blood, taken from a patient treated with radiotherapy plus ipilimumab. This receptor was taken from a human donor with non-small cell lung cancer who had a complete response to radiotherapy plus ipilimumab. CDR3 DNA: TGCAGCGTTGGCCCGGGGCGGGGGGAGGACCTAGAATTGAACACTGAAGCTTTCTTT. Translation gives CSVGPGRGEDLELNTEAFF.